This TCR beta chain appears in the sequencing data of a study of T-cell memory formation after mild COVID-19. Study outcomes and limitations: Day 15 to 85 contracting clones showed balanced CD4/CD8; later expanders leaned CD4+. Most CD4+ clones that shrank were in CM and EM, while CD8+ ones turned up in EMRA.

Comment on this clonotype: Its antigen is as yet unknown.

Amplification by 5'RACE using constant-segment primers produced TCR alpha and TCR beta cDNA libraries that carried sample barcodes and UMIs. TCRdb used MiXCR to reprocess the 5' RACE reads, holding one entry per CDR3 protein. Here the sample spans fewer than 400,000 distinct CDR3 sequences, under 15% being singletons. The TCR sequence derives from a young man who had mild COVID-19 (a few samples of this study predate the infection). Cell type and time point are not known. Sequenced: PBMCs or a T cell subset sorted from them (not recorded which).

Here the CDR3 reads CSAASRTDANYGYTF. DNA of the CDR3: TGCAGTGCCGCAAGCAGGACGGACGCTAACTATGGCTACACCTTC. The chain carries TRBV20-1 and TRBJ1-2; D remains ambiguous. The CDR3 contains 15 residues. Trimming left V 6 bases short and J 0 bases short, with 17 bases between. The germline gives CDR1 DFQATT, CDR2 SNEGSKA (reference sequence).